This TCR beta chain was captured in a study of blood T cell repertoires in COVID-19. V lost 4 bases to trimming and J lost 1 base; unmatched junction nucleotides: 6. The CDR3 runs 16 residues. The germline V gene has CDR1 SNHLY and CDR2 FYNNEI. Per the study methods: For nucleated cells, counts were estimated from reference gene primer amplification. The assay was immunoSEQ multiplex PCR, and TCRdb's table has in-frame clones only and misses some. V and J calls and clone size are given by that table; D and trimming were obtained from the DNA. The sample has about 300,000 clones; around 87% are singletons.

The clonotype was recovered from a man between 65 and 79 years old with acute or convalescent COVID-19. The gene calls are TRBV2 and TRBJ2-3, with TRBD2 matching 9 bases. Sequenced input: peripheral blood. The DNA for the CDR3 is TGTGCCAGCAGTGTAAGCGGGGGGAGCCGCACAGATACGCAGTATTTT. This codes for CASSVSGGSRTDTQYF.